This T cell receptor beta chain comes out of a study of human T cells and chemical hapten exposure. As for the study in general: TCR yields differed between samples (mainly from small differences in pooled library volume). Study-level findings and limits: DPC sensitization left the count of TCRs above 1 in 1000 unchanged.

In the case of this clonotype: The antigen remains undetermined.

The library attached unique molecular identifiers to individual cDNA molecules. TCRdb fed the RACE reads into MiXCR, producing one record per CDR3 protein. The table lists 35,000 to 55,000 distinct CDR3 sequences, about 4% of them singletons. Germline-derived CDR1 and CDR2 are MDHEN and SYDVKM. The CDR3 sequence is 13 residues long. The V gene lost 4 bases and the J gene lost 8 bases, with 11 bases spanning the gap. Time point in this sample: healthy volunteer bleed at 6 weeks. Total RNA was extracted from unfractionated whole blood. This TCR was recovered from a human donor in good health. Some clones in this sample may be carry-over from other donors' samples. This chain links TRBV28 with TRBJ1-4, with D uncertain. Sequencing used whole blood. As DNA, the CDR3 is TGTGCCAGCAGTTCGCCACCGGGGGAAAAACTGTTTTTT. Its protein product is CASSSPPGEKLFF.